The 11 T cell receptor beta chains listed next were all sequenced from one sample in a study of cytomegalovirus exposure and HLA in healthy donors (TCRdb year 2017). Libraries were made using the immunoSEQ multiplex PCR assay. In TCRdb, the immuneACCESS table is reduced to in-frame sequences with V and J assigned. These tables do not hold every clone; where another copy was compared, an unresolved V gene accounts for under half, and the others remain unexplained. The sample contains around 150,000 clones, about 89% of them found a single time. The ten largest clones add up to 3% of the sample. What was sequenced was PBMCs. The receptors derive from a woman between 18 and 29 years old in good health and CMV-seropositive.

V is TRBV6-6 and J is TRBJ1-2, with D unresolved. The CDR3 is made up of 14 amino acids. Looked up from germline, CDR1 is MNHNY and CDR2 is SVGAGI (reference sequence). V was cut by 6 bases and J by 6 bases, with 17 bases left in between. CDR3 in amino acids: CASSQRLFGHGYTF. The CDR3, as DNA: TGTGCCAGCAGCCAACGGCTTTTTGGGCATGGCTACACCTTC.

This chain connects TRBV25-1 to TRBJ1-1; 7 bases fit TRBD1. The CDR3 spans 14 residues. The germline gives CDR1 MGHDK, CDR2 SYGVNS. V dropped 2 bases and J dropped 3; count of bases not matched to a gene: 3. This chain's CDR3 is CASSEEGAYTEAFF. The CDR3 DNA reads TGTGCCAGCAGTGAAGAGGGGGCCTACACTGAAGCTTTCTTT.

The V and J genes are TRBV28 and TRBJ2-7; the match to TRBD2 covers 13 bases. The V gene's germline CDR1 is MDHEN and CDR2 SYDVKM. With 6 bases clipped from V and 6 bases from J, the junction kept 5 bases outside the gene matches. The CDR3 is made up of 14 amino acids. The CDR3 DNA reads as TGTGCCAGCAGCCGAGGGACTAGCGGGACCGAGCAGTACTTC. Translating gives CASSRGTSGTEQYF. The full variable domain, completed using reference TRBV28 and TRBJ2-7, is DVKVTQSSRYLVKRTGEKVFLECVQDMDHENMFWYRQDPGLGLRLIYFSYDVKMKEKGDIPEGYSVSREKKERFSLILESASTNQTSMYLCASSRGTSGTEQYFGPGTRLTVT.

As for this clone: The same CDR3 is also encoded by other DNA sequences in this sample. The chain carries TRBV7-9 and TRBJ1-3, with 9 bases matching TRBD1. The trim removed 5 bases at V and 3 bases at J, leaving 5 bases unmatched. The CDR3 spans 15 residues. Germline loops: CDR1 SEHNR, CDR2 FQNEAQ (reference sequence). In DNA, the CDR3 is TGTGCCAGCAGCCTGGGACAGGGTAGTGGAAACACCATATATTTT. It codes for CASSLGQGSGNTIYF.

A few counts support this clone. This chain links TRBV5-6 with TRBJ2-7; 8 bases map to TRBD1. The CDR3 spans 14 residues. J lost 2 bases, V lost 4 bases, and 5 bases had no gene match. Germline loops: CDR1 SGHDT, CDR2 YYEEEE. For the CDR3, the DNA is TGTGCCAGCAGCGAACAGGGGGGACCCTACGAGCAGTACTTC. This sequence encodes CASSEQGGPYEQYF.

J is TRBJ2-1 and V is TRBV6-1; a weak D match, TRBD2 (6 bases). With 7 bases removed from V and 8 bases from J, the gap between germline ends came to 18 bases. This CDR3 has 14 residues. The V gene's germline CDR1 is MNHNS and CDR2 SASEGT. CDR3 DNA sequence: TGTGCCAGCACAGGAAAGGGTGGCGGGGATGAGCAGTTCTTC. Translation gives CASTGKGGGDEQFF.

V gene TRBV18 combines with J gene TRBJ2-7; possibly TRBD2 for D (5 bases). Germline assignment: CDR1 KGHSH and CDR2 LQKENI. The ends were cut back, 2 bases at V and 7 bases at J, with 9 bases in the middle. The CDR3 runs to 12 residues. CDR3 protein: CASSPIRGEQYF. The CDR3 DNA follows: TGTGCCAGCTCACCAATCCGGGGAGAGCAGTACTTC.

V gene TRBV4-2 combines with J gene TRBJ2-7; 7 bases line up with TRBD2. This CDR3 spans 16 amino acids. The V gene end was trimmed by 3 bases and the J gene end by 2 bases; junction bases not matched to a gene: 10. CDR1 is LGHNA and CDR2 is YNFKEQ in the germline V gene. The CDR3 coding sequence is TGTGCCAGCAGCCAGGTGAACGGGAGGACGACCTACGAGCAGTACTTC. This sequence encodes CASSQVNGRTTYEQYF.

The gene calls are TRBV5-1 and TRBJ1-1; no clear D gene. The ends were cut back, 0 bases at V and 8 bases at J, with 5 bases in the middle. Germline lookup yields CDR1 SGHRS and CDR2 YFSETQ. The CDR3 is 11 residues long. CDR3 sequence reads: CASSLAEEAFF. The CDR3 DNA is TGCGCCAGCAGCTTGGCGGAGGAAGCTTTCTTT.

This sequence joins TRBV7-2 and TRBJ1-3, with 7 bases aligning to TRBD1. The CDR3 runs 15 residues. Unmatched junction bases numbered 5, after V lost 6 bases and J lost 0 bases. Germline-derived CDR1 and CDR2 are SGHTA and FQGNSA. The CDR3 bases are TGTGCCAGCAGTTTCCAGGGGGACTCTGGAAACACCATATATTTT. It is translated as CASSFQGDSGNTIYF.

The chain uses TRBV4-3 and TRBJ2-3, with 7 bases aligning to TRBD1. The CDR3 sequence is 15 residues long. V lost 4 bases to trimming and J lost 2 bases; unmatched junction nucleotides: 6. Germline V gene sequence: CDR1 LGHNA, CDR2 YSLEER. The CDR3 bases are TGCGCCAGCAGCCCCGACAGGGCTTCCACAGATACGCAGTATTTT. Amino acids: CASSPDRASTDTQYF.